The source of this T cell receptor beta chain is a study of shared clonotypes between healthy human individuals. Study background: Three CD4 naive, three CD4 memory, two CD8 naive and one CD8 memory plate were used per donor.

V gave up 4 bases and J gave up 4 bases, with 10 bases separating them. The germline CDR1 and CDR2 sequences are MGHRA and YSYEKL. CDR3 length equals 14 residues. The test was conducted at deep level. Sequencing was performed with immunoSEQ multiplex PCR; in TCRdb, only in-frame clones are kept and a portion is missing. The sample lists approximately 2.3 million clones, approximately 93% occurring once. The TCR sequence derives from a man aged 18 to 30 in good health. Some clones in this sample may be carry-over from other donors' samples. The chain links TRBV4-1 to TRBJ1-4; D may be TRBD1 (6 bases). Sequencing was carried out using naive CD4+ T cells from PBMCs. Subset of the sample: CD45RA+ positively selected. This chain's CDR3 is CASSRGQRNEKLFF. DNA for the CDR3: TGCGCCAGCAGCCGAGGACAGCGTAATGAAAAACTGTTTTTT.